This T cell receptor (beta chain) stems from a study of blood T cell repertoires in COVID-19. Study-level information: From T cells, B-cell-depleted T cells, or PBMCs came the material, which was cDNA or gDNA.

The V gene's germline CDR1 is SQVTM and CDR2 ANQGSEA. J was trimmed by 4 bases and V by 8 bases; bases with no gene match: 15. The CDR3 sequence is 15 residues long. The table came from immunoSEQ multiplex PCR; TCRdb's copy has only in-frame clones and leaves some out. The sample comprises about 110,000 clones, roughly 91% of which are singletons, and 3% to 3.5% rests with the top ten. The V and J genes are TRBV29-1 and TRBJ2-5; 8 bases match TRBD2. The receptor's source is a woman aged 45-59 years with acute or convalescent COVID-19. What was sequenced was peripheral blood. The CDR3 coding sequence is TGCAGCTTCCTCGGGGGGGAGGGGTGGCGAGAGACCCAGTACTTC. It specifies CSFLGGEGWRETQYF.